The 7 T cell receptor beta chains reported below all come from one sample, sequenced in a study of T cells in Graves' hyperthyroidism and ophthalmopathy. The source material, RNA transcripts, was used to amplify TCR beta CDR3 regions. The primer set for the first-round RT-PCR of the TCR CDR3 was HTBI. TCRdb recomputed calls from the multiplex PCR reads with MiXCR, one row per CDR3 protein. The table includes 490,000 or so distinct CDR3 sequences, 40% to 50% detected once. Sequencing was performed on peripheral blood or thyroid tissue (not recorded which). These receptor sequences come from an adult woman with Graves' disease, either hyperthyroidism or ophthalmopathy (not recorded which).

In this sample, this clonotype turned up many times. The CDR3 here is CSVAWLNTEAFF. The CDR3 DNA follows: TGCAGCGTTGCCTGGCTGAACACTGAAGCTTTCTTT. This chain uses TRBV29-1 with TRBJ1-1; D call uncertain. The germline V gene has CDR1 SQVTM and CDR2 ANQGSEA. The CDR3 length is 12 residues. V was shortened by 4 bases and J by 0 bases, with 6 bases between the two germline ends.

There are many counts of this clonotype. The CDR3 bases are TGTGCCATCAGTGATGAGACAACCAAGACCCAGTACTTC. This gives the protein CAISDETTKTQYF. The chain has TRBV10-3 and TRBJ2-5; D ambiguous. V lost 3 bases and J 6 bases, leaving 11 bases between the germline ends. The CDR3 extends over 13 amino acids. The germline V gene encodes CDR1 ENHRY and CDR2 SYGVKD.

This chain uses TRBV2 with TRBJ2-7; D is uncertain. The CDR3 is 13 amino acids. The ends were cut back, 9 bases at V and 9 bases at J, with 21 bases in the middle. Germline V gene sequence: CDR1 SNHLY, CDR2 FYNNEI. In DNA form, the CDR3 reads TGTGCCAGTGCCCAGAAGGGCCCCCCTGGGCAGTACTTC. Its translation: CASAQKGPPGQYF.

This clonotype was observed at least ten times. The rearrangement joins TRBV20-1 to TRBJ2-7; tentative D call: TRBD2 (6 bases). Germline lookup yields CDR1 DFQATT and CDR2 SNEGSKA (reference sequence). The CDR3 has 14 residues. Trimming removed 6 bases from V and 0 bases from J, with 15 bases in between. The CDR3 DNA is TGCAGTGCAACAGGAGCGGGCAGCTCCTACGAGCAGTACTTC. The encoded protein is CSATGAGSSYEQYF.

At least ten counts were recorded for this clonotype. The chain uses TRBV7-9 and TRBJ1-3, with D maybe TRBD1 (6 bases). This CDR3 has 15 amino acids. Per germline, CDR1 SEHNR and CDR2 FQNEAQ (reference sequence). Trimming removed 5 bases at V and 2 bases at J, with 13 bases between. CDR3: CASSNTGMAGNTIYF. DNA of the CDR3: TGTGCCAGCAGCAATACAGGGATGGCTGGAAACACCATATATTTT.

This clonotype was seen a single time. The V and J genes are TRBV20-1 and TRBJ2-5; 8 bases align to TRBD1. Germline assignment: CDR1 DFQATT and CDR2 SNEGSKA (reference sequence). V was clipped by 6 bases and J by 6 bases; unmatched bases: 6. The CDR3 extends over 12 amino acids. The CDR3 is CSAGQGTKTQYF. The CDR3 DNA sequence: TGCAGTGCCGGACAGGGTACGAAGACCCAGTACTTC.

In this sample, this clonotype turned up many times. This chain joins TRBV20-1 and TRBJ1-6; possibly TRBD1 for D (5 bases). This CDR3 comprises 12 residues. Per germline, CDR1 DFQATT and CDR2 SNEGSKA (reference sequence). Trimming stripped 6 bases from V and 12 bases from J, with 15 bases between. The CDR3 region has the DNA TGCAGTGCGGACAAAAAGGTGGAACCCCTCCACTTT. Amino acid sequence: CSADKKVEPLHF.